The 17 T cell receptor beta chains presented below share a single source sample, sequenced in a study of ipilimumab plus nivolumab after autologous stem cell transplantation. Profiled with immunoSEQ multiplex PCR; TCRdb holds only in-frame clones, not every one. The sample shows about 16,000 clones, approximately 75% of them seen only once. Specimen: PBMCs, collected in a trial of ipilimumab plus nivolumab as post-transplant consolidation. The receptors originated from a male donor with diffuse large B-cell lymphoma.

The chain employs TRBV4-1 and TRBJ1-4, with 8 bases fitting TRBD1. The length of the CDR3 is 15 residues. Trimming took 6 bases from V and 5 from J; bases not matched to a gene: 8. Germline V gives CDR1 MGHRA, CDR2 YSYEKL. Written as DNA, the CDR3 is TGCGCCAGCAGGGAGCCGGACAGGGTGAATGAAAAACTGTTTTTT. Its translation is CASREPDRVNEKLFF.

The chain has TRBV6-1 and TRBJ2-7; D assignment may be TRBD1 or TRBD2 (6 bases each). V lost 7 bases, J lost 1 base, and 17 bases lay in between. The CDR3 has 15 amino acids. CDR1 and CDR2 from the germline V gene are MNHNS and SASEGT. CDR3 sequence (DNA): TGTGCCAGCACCGCCGGGAGAACAGGGTCCTACGAGCAGTACTTC. It is translated as CASTAGRTGSYEQYF.

This clone is labeled medium-sized. The rearrangement links TRBV2 to TRBJ2-3; 8 nucleotides align to TRBD2. Looked up from germline, CDR1 is SNHLY and CDR2 is FYNNEI. The junction had 4 bases not matched to a gene; V was cut back by 8 bases and J by 0 bases. This CDR3 is 14 amino acids long. The CDR3 DNA reads TGTGCCAGCGGACTAGCAGGGAGCACAGATACGCAGTATTTT. Translating gives CASGLAGSTDTQYF.

The rearrangement uses TRBV27 and TRBJ2-1; D call uncertain. CDR3 size: 15 residues. The ends were cut back, 4 bases at V and 0 bases at J, with 10 bases in the middle. From germline, CDR1 is MNHEY and CDR2 SMNVEV (reference sequence). CDR3 bases: TGTGCCAGCAGTTCCACAGCAAGCTCCTACAATGAGCAGTTCTTC. Translation gives CASSSTASSYNEQFF.

The CDR3 region has the DNA TGCGCCAGCAGCTGGGGACTAGCGGGAGGCGCCGGGGAGCTGTTTTTT. This encodes CASSWGLAGGAGELFF. V usage is TRBV5-1 and J usage is TRBJ2-2, with 15 positions matching TRBD2. CDR3 length: 16 residues. V lost 3 bases and J lost 6; bases outside the gene matches: 3. Per germline, CDR1 SGHRS and CDR2 YFSETQ.

The CDR3 sequence: CASSYGTGGSEQYF. Here the CDR3 DNA reads TGTGCCAGCAGTTACGGGACAGGGGGCTCCGAGCAGTACTTC. The J gene is TRBJ2-5, the V gene TRBV6-5; TRBD1 matches at 12 bases. The DNA end lines up better with TRBJ2-7; the J call may be wrong. Germline V CDR1 and CDR2: MNHEY, SVGAGI. CDR3 length equals 14 residues.

The chain carries TRBV9 and TRBJ2-1; no definite D call. CDR3 length: 14 residues. V dropped 4 bases and J dropped 2 bases, with 10 bases sitting between them. In germline, CDR1 is SGDLS, CDR2 YYNGEE. This CDR3 reads CASSPENPYNEQFF. The CDR3 DNA reads as TGTGCCAGCAGCCCAGAGAATCCCTACAATGAGCAGTTCTTC. Full variable domain (remainder filled in from reference TRBV9 and TRBJ2-1): DSGVTQTPKHLITATGQRVTLRCSPRSGDLSVYWYQQSLDQGLQFLIQYYNGEERAKGNILERFSAQQFPDLHSELNLSSLELGDSALYFCASSPENPYNEQFFGPGTRLTVL.

V usage is TRBV19 and J usage is TRBJ2-5, with D perhaps being TRBD1 or TRBD2 (7 bases each). The CDR3 runs 14 residues. Germline V gene data show CDR1 as LNHDA and CDR2 as SQIVND (reference sequence). V was shortened by 6 bases and J by 4 bases, with 15 bases between the two germline ends. The CDR3 protein is CASSPGGGSETQYF. In nucleotides, the CDR3 is TGTGCCAGTAGCCCAGGGGGAGGGTCAGAGACCCAGTACTTC.

This chain links TRBV5-4 with TRBJ1-4; D call uncertain. The ends were cut back, 2 bases at V and 8 bases at J, with 16 bases in the middle. Germline assignment: CDR1 SGHNT and CDR2 YYREEE (reference sequence). CDR3 size: 15 residues. The CDR3 DNA is TGTGCCAGCAGCTTCGACGGTCACCCTGGGGAAAAACTGTTTTTT. As protein: CASSFDGHPGEKLFF.

The sample holds one count of this clone. The chain uses TRBV2 and TRBJ1-6, with D possibly being TRBD1 (5 bases). V lost 3 bases, J lost 7 bases, and 13 bases lay in between. Germline V gene sequence: CDR1 SNHLY, CDR2 FYNNEI. The length of the CDR3 is 15 residues. The chain's CDR3 is CASSERVSGNSPLHF. The CDR3 nucleotides are TGTGCCAGCAGTGAGAGGGTTTCAGGGAATTCACCCCTCCACTTT.

The genes are TRBV7-8 and TRBJ2-7; D ambiguous. The CDR3 spans 12 residues. Looked up from germline, CDR1 is SGHVS and CDR2 is FQNEAQ. V was trimmed by 1 base and J by 4 bases, leaving 5 bases between them. The CDR3 sequence is CASSLEAYEQYF. The CDR3, as DNA: TGTGCCAGCAGCTTAGAAGCGTACGAGCAGTACTTC.

The CDR3 region is CASSSDRGRFGQPQHF. For the CDR3, the DNA is TGTGCCAGCAGCTCGGACAGGGGGCGCTTCGGTCAGCCCCAGCATTTT. The rearrangement uses TRBV7-8 and TRBJ1-5; 11 bases line up with TRBD1. Germline V gene sequence: CDR1 SGHVS, CDR2 FQNEAQ. V was clipped by 4 bases and J by 6 bases; unmatched bases: 8. The CDR3 length is 16 residues.

This clone was seen only a few times. The V call is TRBV14, the J call TRBJ1-2; D unresolved. V lost 0 bases to trimming and J lost 8 bases, with 10 bases between them. Germline assignment: CDR1 SGHDN and CDR2 FVKESK. CDR3 size: 13 residues. CDR3 loop: CASSQDTRGGYTF. In DNA form, the CDR3 reads TGTGCCAGCAGCCAAGATACGCGAGGCGGCTACACCTTC.

The genes are TRBV27 and TRBJ2-7, with D perhaps TRBD1 (6 bases). In germline, CDR1 is MNHEY, CDR2 SMNVEV (reference sequence). This CDR3 is built from 15 residues. The V and J ends lost 5 bases and 2 bases respectively, with 16 bases between them. CDR3 DNA sequence: TGTGCCAGCAGTACCCGGACAGTCCGCACCTACGAGCAGTACTTC. This sequence encodes CASSTRTVRTYEQYF.

This rearrangement joins TRBV12-5 to TRBJ2-7, with D maybe TRBD2 (6 bases). Germline CDR1 LGHNT, CDR2 FRNRAP. The CDR3 spans 15 residues. Trimming took off 5 bases at V and 0 bases at J, with 14 bases between the two ends. The CDR3 is CASGPRDGSSYEQYF. DNA for the CDR3: TGTGCTAGTGGTCCCCGGGACGGGAGCTCCTACGAGCAGTACTTC.

The chain employs TRBV6-1 and TRBJ1-5, with a weak D call TRBD1 (6 bases). Between the trimmed V and J ends, which lost 5 bases and 7 bases, there was a span of 9 bases. Per germline, CDR1 MNHNS and CDR2 SASEGT. This CDR3 has 12 amino acids. The CDR3 here is CASSPGGQPQHF. Written as DNA, the CDR3 is TGTGCCAGCAGTCCGGGGGGCCAGCCCCAGCATTTT.

In its sample, this clone was seen a few times. CDR3 residues: CASRPQANEKLFF. In nucleotides, the CDR3 is TGCGCCAGCAGGCCACAGGCTAATGAAAAACTGTTTTTT. The J gene is TRBJ1-4, the V gene TRBV10-2; tentative D call: TRBD1 (5 bases). CDR3 length equals 13 residues. Germline V gene data show CDR1 as WSHSY and CDR2 as SAAADI. V was trimmed by 6 bases and J by 3 bases, leaving 8 bases between them.